One sample yielded the 32 T cell receptor beta chains listed below, sequenced in a study of blood T cell repertoires in COVID-19. Produced via immunoSEQ multiplex PCR; TCRdb's table is partial and in-frame only. This sample has 89,000 or so clones; roughly 90% occur once, and the top ten carry around 2.8%. Sequencing used peripheral blood. These receptors originate from a man aged 45 to 65 with COVID-19, enrolled during active disease.

The gene calls are TRBV6-2 or TRBV6-3 and TRBJ1-2; 7 bases match TRBD1. There are 13 residues in the CDR3. The germline V gene encodes CDR1 MNHEY and CDR2 SVGEGT. V shed 2 bases and J 4 bases; nucleotides not matched to a gene: 1. DNA for the CDR3: TGTGCCAGCAGTTACGCAGGGGGCTATGGCTACACCTTC. This sequence encodes CASSYAGGYGYTF.

The rearrangement joins TRBV10-2 to TRBJ1-5; TRBD1 agrees at 8 bases. Trimming took 2 bases from V and 6 from J; bases not matched to a gene: 3. The CDR3 is 14 amino acids. The V gene's germline CDR1 is WSHSY and CDR2 SAAADI. The CDR3 region is CASSEQGAVQPQHF. The CDR3 nucleotides are TGCGCCAGCAGTGAGCAGGGGGCGGTTCAGCCCCAGCATTTT.

The rearrangement links TRBV27 to TRBJ1-6; 7 nucleotides line up with TRBD1. Germline V gives CDR1 MNHEY, CDR2 SMNVEV (reference sequence). The CDR3 length is 20 residues. Trimming removed 4 bases from V and 1 base from J; junction bases left unmatched: 16. CDR3 in DNA: TGTGCCAGCAGTTCCGGGACAGTTAAGAGGTTGGGTTCCTATAATTCACCCCTCCACTTT. The encoded protein is CASSSGTVKRLGSYNSPLHF.

The chain couples TRBV28 to TRBJ1-3; the D gene is possibly TRBD1 (6 bases). The CDR3 has 17 amino acids. Germline assignment: CDR1 MDHEN and CDR2 SYDVKM. Trimming shortened V by 0 bases and J by 0 bases, and 12 bases separated the two germline ends. The CDR3 protein is CASSLWGHQVSGNTIYF. The CDR3 bases are TGTGCCAGCAGTTTATGGGGACACCAGGTCTCTGGAAACACCATATATTTT.

This rearrangement joins TRBV10-2 to TRBJ2-3, with 8 nucleotides matching TRBD1. Germline loops: CDR1 WSHSY, CDR2 SAAADI. This CDR3 comprises 16 residues. V dropped 2 bases and J dropped 2; count of bases not matched to a gene: 6. The CDR3, as DNA: TGCGCCAGCAGTGAGATCAGGGGGCGTATCACAGATACGCAGTATTTT. Translating gives CASSEIRGRITDTQYF.

The rearrangement uses TRBV20-1 and TRBJ1-5, with 7 positions matching TRBD1. V lost 3 bases, J lost 3 bases, and 8 bases stayed unmatched. The CDR3 length is 15 residues. In germline, CDR1 is DFQATT, CDR2 SNEGSKA (reference sequence). The CDR3 spells CSASDGKGANQPQHF. Here the CDR3 DNA reads TGCAGTGCTAGTGACGGGAAGGGGGCCAATCAGCCCCAGCATTTT.

V usage is TRBV5-1 and J usage is TRBJ1-2; no firm D call. Trimming took 4 bases from V and 7 from J, leaving 14 bases between them. The CDR3 runs to 13 residues. Germline-derived CDR1 and CDR2 are SGHRS and YFSETQ. The chain's CDR3 is CASSPIRGGGYTF. CDR3 in DNA: TGCGCCAGCAGCCCCATTCGGGGTGGTGGCTACACCTTC.

The chain joins TRBV1 to TRBJ1-5; the DNA was not compared with TRBD1, the D call given in the table. TRBV1 counts as a pseudogene. CDR3 size: 15 residues. CDR3 amino acids: CTSSQRAGQSQPQHF. The CDR3 nucleotides read TGCACCAGCAGCCAGAGGGCCGGACAGAGTCAGCCCCAGCATTTT.

The sample holds a few counts of this clone. The chain employs TRBV6-6 and TRBJ1-1, with D possibly matching TRBD1 (5 bases). V was pared by 5 bases and J by 4 bases, with 11 bases between. CDR3 length: 13 residues. CDR1 is MNHNY and CDR2 is SVGAGI in the germline V gene (reference sequence). In DNA, the CDR3 is TGTGCCAGCAGTGTGGGGCTGGGCACTGAAGCTTTCTTT. It yields the protein CASSVGLGTEAFF.

This clone appeared once. The CDR3: CASTRSGTNTGELFF. CDR3 bases: TGTGCCAGTACCCGGTCGGGGACGAACACCGGGGAGCTGTTTTTT. The chain combines TRBV19 with TRBJ2-2; weak D call: TRBD2 (5 bases). The germline CDR1 and CDR2 sequences are LNHDA and SQIVND (reference sequence). With 7 bases removed from V and 0 bases from J, the gap between germline ends came to 12 bases. The CDR3 is 15 amino acids.

This chain links TRBV6-6 with TRBJ1-6, with 9 positions matching TRBD1. Germline V gene lookup returns CDR1 MNHNY and CDR2 SVGAGI (reference sequence). Trimming cost V 5 bases and J 1 base; bases outside gene matches: 6. The CDR3 runs 17 residues. Written as DNA, the CDR3 is TGTGCCAGCAGTCGAGCGACAGGGGGATCCTATAATTCACCCCTCCACTTT. Protein: CASSRATGGSYNSPLHF.

The gene calls are TRBV4-2 and TRBJ1-3; 11 bases agree with TRBD1. V dropped 0 bases and J dropped 2; count of bases not matched to a gene: 3. Germline-derived CDR1 and CDR2 are LGHNA and YNFKEQ. The CDR3 is made up of 17 amino acids. CDR3 loop: CASSQEPGQGAGNTIYF. The CDR3 DNA is TGTGCCAGCAGCCAAGAACCGGGACAGGGGGCTGGAAACACCATATATTTT.

J is TRBJ1-1 and V is TRBV10-3; weak D call: TRBD1 (5 bases). The V gene lost 6 bases and the J gene lost 5 bases, with 16 bases spanning the gap. Germline V gene sequence: CDR1 ENHRY, CDR2 SYGVKD. The CDR3 length is 14 residues. The CDR3 reads CAIRGQATRTEAFF. The CDR3, as DNA: TGTGCCATCAGGGGGCAGGCAACGAGGACTGAAGCTTTCTTT.

Only one count was recorded for this clone. The chain combines TRBV24-1 with TRBJ2-5; 7 nucleotides line up with TRBD2. Germline V gene data show CDR1 as KGHDR and CDR2 as SFDVKD. CDR3 size: 15 residues. The J segment lost 0 bases and the V segment lost 10 bases, leaving 10 bases of the junction unmatched. In nucleotides, the CDR3 is TGTGCCACTGCAGCGGGGACCGGTTACCAAGAGACCCAGTACTTC. This gives the protein CATAAGTGYQETQYF.

The CDR3 loop is CASRGTRGAPHEQYF. CDR3 DNA sequence: TGTGCCAGCAGGGGAACCAGGGGGGCCCCTCACGAGCAGTACTTC. The V call is TRBV3-1 (or the pseudogene TRBV3-2), the J call TRBJ2-7; weak D call: TRBD1 (7 bases). From germline, CDR1 is LGHDT and CDR2 YNNKEL (reference sequence). The CDR3 has 15 amino acids. Trimming took off 6 bases at V and 5 bases at J, with 20 bases between the two ends.

The chain uses TRBV5-6 and TRBJ1-2, with 7 positions matching TRBD1. V lost 4 bases and J lost 2; bases outside the gene matches: 5. CDR3 size: 14 residues. In germline, CDR1 is SGHDT, CDR2 YYEEEE. CDR3 region: CASSHGTENYGYTF. CDR3 DNA sequence: TGTGCCAGCAGCCACGGGACAGAAAACTATGGCTACACCTTC.

J is TRBJ2-3 and V is TRBV15, with 7 bases aligning to TRBD2. The germline V gene encodes CDR1 LNHNV and CDR2 YYDKDF (reference sequence). The CDR3 is made up of 16 amino acids. With V trimmed by 3 bases and J by 0 bases, 6 bases remained unmatched. The CDR3 region has the DNA TGTGCCACCAGCAGCGGGACTACCCTAAGCACAGATACGCAGTATTTT. The encoded protein is CATSSGTTLSTDTQYF.

CDR3 sequence reads: CASAGALAVQYF. CDR3 sequence (DNA): TGTGCCAGCGCGGGGGCCCTAGCGGTTCAGTACTTC. J is TRBJ2-7 and V is TRBV2, with TRBD2 as a possible D gene (7 bases). Germline V CDR1 and CDR2: SNHLY, FYNNEI. The CDR3 is made up of 12 amino acids. V was pared by 8 bases and J by 10 bases, with 18 bases between.

V and J are TRBV6-2 or TRBV6-3 and TRBJ1-1; TRBD1 matches at 11 bases. This CDR3 has 14 residues. After removal of 4 bases from V and 3 bases from J, the junction contained 1 base not matched to a gene. Germline V gene sequence: CDR1 MNHEY, CDR2 SVGEGT. The CDR3, as DNA: TGTGCCAGCAGTTCGGACAGGGGGCACACTGAAGCTTTCTTT. Translation gives CASSSDRGHTEAFF.

This chain uses TRBV4-3 with TRBJ1-2; 7 bases align to TRBD1. CDR3 length: 15 residues. Germline V gene lookup returns CDR1 LGHNA and CDR2 YSLEER. With 0 bases clipped from V and 4 bases from J, the junction kept 5 bases outside the gene matches. CDR3 sequence: CASSQERQGSYGYTF. In nucleotides, the CDR3 is TGCGCCAGCAGCCAAGAAAGACAGGGAAGCTATGGCTACACCTTC.

J is TRBJ2-1 and V is TRBV6-5; perhaps TRBD1 as D (6 bases). This CDR3 has 14 amino acids. Germline V gene lookup returns CDR1 MNHEY and CDR2 SVGAGI. The V gene lost 6 bases and the J gene lost 6 bases, with 15 bases spanning the gap. The CDR3 DNA is TGTGCCAGCAGGCCTAGGGGGTTTGGCAATGAGCAGTTCTTC. Its translation is CASRPRGFGNEQFF.

The chain is built from TRBV30 and TRBJ1-4, with D hard to call. Germline V gene sequence: CDR1 GTSNPN, CDR2 SVGIG (reference sequence). The CDR3 extends over 13 amino acids. V was clipped by 2 bases and J by 8 bases, with 12 bases between them. The CDR3 nucleotides are TGTGCCTGGAGTCACCCAGGTCGAGAAAAACTGTTTTTT. This sequence encodes CAWSHPGREKLFF.

This chain joins TRBV6-5 and TRBJ1-5; D is possibly TRBD1 (5 bases). Germline V gene data show CDR1 as MNHEY and CDR2 as SVGAGI. This CDR3 contains 13 residues. V was cut by 11 bases and J by 0 bases, with 11 bases left in between. CDR3 bases: TGTGCCGGGGGAGGTAATAGCAATCAGCCCCAGCATTTT. Translated: CAGGGNSNQPQHF.

This rearrangement joins TRBV19 to TRBJ2-7; perhaps TRBD2 as D (5 bases). This CDR3 spans 14 amino acids. Germline V gives CDR1 LNHDA, CDR2 SQIVND (reference sequence). V shed 8 bases and J shed 0 bases, with 14 bases lying between them. The CDR3 loop reads CASADPGSSYEQYF. CDR3 DNA: TGTGCCAGTGCTGACCCGGGGTCCTCCTACGAGCAGTACTTC.

The chain employs TRBV12-3 or TRBV12-4 and TRBJ1-6, with unresolved D. Trimming pared 2 bases from V and 9 bases from J, leaving 5 bases between. The CDR3 totals 12 residues. CDR3 nucleotides: TGTGCCAGCAGTTTAATCGGTTCACCCCTCCACTTT. Its translation is CASSLIGSPLHF.

The V and J genes are TRBV5-1 and TRBJ2-1, with 9 nucleotides matching TRBD2. Per the germline V gene, CDR1 is SGHRS and CDR2 is YFSETQ. After removal of 4 bases from V and 10 bases from J, the junction contained 12 bases not matched to a gene. The CDR3 has 15 amino acids. CDR3 amino acids: CASSEPLAGPIEQFF. CDR3 DNA sequence: TGCGCCAGCAGCGAACCGCTAGCGGGGCCTATCGAGCAGTTCTTC.

CDR3 bases: TGTGCCAGCAGTGATTCTGGACCGAACAGGGGGCGTTACGAGCAGTACTTC. Translated, it gives CASSDSGPNRGRYEQYF. The chain is built from TRBV6-1 and TRBJ2-7; 9 positions agree with TRBD1. Germline-derived CDR1 and CDR2 are MNHNS and SASEGT. V gave up 3 bases and J gave up 4 bases; unmatched junction bases: 13. This CDR3 contains 17 residues.

The chain joins TRBV7-2 to TRBJ1-2; 8 nucleotides agree with TRBD1. The CDR3 loop spans 14 amino acids. The germline V gene encodes CDR1 SGHTA and CDR2 FQGNSA. The ends lost 6 bases at V and 8 bases at J; junction bases unmatched: 11. The CDR3 protein is CASRGGWTGSGYTF. The CDR3 DNA sequence: TGTGCCAGCAGGGGGGGGTGGACAGGGTCGGGCTACACCTTC.

The chain is built from TRBV7-3 and TRBJ2-2; the D gene is possibly TRBD1 (6 bases). This CDR3 has 15 amino acids. V dropped 3 bases and J dropped 1 base, with 9 bases sitting between them. CDR1 and CDR2 from the germline V gene are SGHTA and FQGTGA. As DNA, the CDR3 is TGTGCCAGCAGCTTGAACAGGGAGAACACCGGGGAGCTGTTTTTT. Translation gives CASSLNRENTGELFF.

This clone was detected once. This chain uses TRBV24-1 with TRBJ2-1; D gene uncertain. In germline, CDR1 is KGHDR, CDR2 SFDVKD. V was shortened by 2 bases and J by 6 bases, with 4 bases between the two germline ends. The CDR3 is 12 residues long. In DNA form, the CDR3 reads TGTGCCACCAGTGATTACAGCAATGAGCAGTTCTTC. Translated, it gives CATSDYSNEQFF.

The chain links TRBV6-5 to TRBJ1-2; D unclear. CDR3 length equals 12 residues. Germline CDR1 is MNHEY and CDR2 is SVGAGI. Trimming shortened V by 4 bases and J by 5 bases, and 8 bases separated the two germline ends. CDR3 DNA: TGTGCCAGCAGTTCCAGGAGGTATGGCTACACCTTC. Translated, it gives CASSSRRYGYTF.

The chain uses TRBV7-9 and TRBJ2-5; D possibly corresponds to TRBD2 (5 bases). The CDR3 extends over 15 amino acids. The germline CDR1 and CDR2 sequences are SEHNR and FQNEAQ (reference sequence). V was clipped by 5 bases and J by 0 bases, with 13 bases between them. CDR3 amino acids: CASSPSGPNQETQYF. Here the CDR3 DNA reads TGTGCCAGCAGCCCGAGCGGCCCGAACCAAGAGACCCAGTACTTC.